The 30 T cell receptor beta chains below come from one sample, sequenced in a study of CD8 T cells in ankylosing spondylitis listed by TCRdb under 2017. The library was generated by 5' RACE. The sequencer listed for this sample is Illumina HiSeq 2500. TCRdb itself trimmed the public reads at Q25 with fastp, ran MiXCR and retained productive beta chains. Merged by CDR3 protein, the rows form single entries marked with the most common genes and DNA. The sample table records 350,000 to 400,000 distinct CDR3 sequences; 20% of these occur just once. 13% of the sample rests with the top ten. Sequenced sample: blood, either unsorted or a sorted T cell fraction (not recorded which). These receptors originate from a male donor with ankylosing spondylitis or in good health (not recorded which).

In its sample, this clonotype was seen a few times. The chain joins TRBV21-1 to TRBJ2-3. TRBV21-1 constitutes a pseudogene. This CDR3 comprises 14 residues. The CDR3 coding sequence is TGTGCCAGCAGCAAAAAGAGACGATTAGATACGCAGTATTTT. This gives the protein CASSKKRRLDTQYF.

This clonotype was counted ten times or more. The CDR3 protein is CASSLIGDEQFF. CDR3 nucleotide sequence: TGTGCCAGCAGTCTTATAGGGGATGAGCAGTTCTTC. The chain links TRBV27 to TRBJ2-1; TRBD1 might be the D (5 bases). Germline loops: CDR1 MNHEY, CDR2 SMNVEV (reference sequence). The CDR3 runs to 12 residues. Trimming stripped 5 bases from V and 8 bases from J, with 10 bases between.

This clonotype was seen a few times. The CDR3 loop is CSARTGQSYEQYF. As DNA, the CDR3 is TGCAGTGCTAGAACCGGACAGTCCTACGAGCAGTACTTC. This chain uses TRBV20-1 with TRBJ2-7; D might be TRBD1 (6 bases). The CDR3 runs 13 residues. Germline CDR1 DFQATT, CDR2 SNEGSKA (reference sequence). The V end was cut by 2 bases, the J end by 1 base, with 9 bases between.

The chain carries TRBV29-1 and TRBJ1-1; 12 bases fit TRBD1. The CDR3 has 17 amino acids. The J segment lost 1 base and the V segment lost 3 bases, leaving 9 bases of the junction unmatched. In germline, CDR1 is SQVTM, CDR2 ANQGSEA. The CDR3 sequence is CSVEALGTGGRNTEAFF. The CDR3 DNA is TGCAGCGTTGAGGCCCTCGGGACAGGGGGCAGGAACACTGAAGCTTTCTTT.

This clonotype appeared a few times. This rearrangement joins TRBV20-1 to TRBJ2-7, with D uncertain. V gave up 1 base and J gave up 3 bases, with 10 bases separating them. Per the germline V gene, CDR1 is DFQATT and CDR2 is SNEGSKA (reference sequence). The CDR3 contains 13 residues. The CDR3 here is CSARGRSNYEQYF. DNA for the CDR3: TGCAGTGCTAGAGGAAGGTCGAACTACGAGCAGTACTTC.

This clonotype was counted ten times or more. V and J are TRBV9 and TRBJ2-4; D call uncertain. CDR1 SGDLS and CDR2 YYNGEE come from the germline V gene. The V end lost 3 bases, the J end lost 0 bases, and 1 base lay between the germline ends. CDR3 length: 12 amino acids. The CDR3 bases are TGTGCCAGCAGCGGAGCCAAAAACATTCAGTACTTC. This encodes CASSGAKNIQYF.

The genes are TRBV21-1 and TRBJ2-7; the D call in the table, TRBD1, was not verified against the DNA. TRBV21-1 is a pseudogene segment. This CDR3 is built from 16 residues. In DNA, the CDR3 is TGTGCCAGCAGCAAAAGTGGACAGTCACCATCCTACGAGCAGTACTTC. This codes for CASSKSGQSPSYEQYF.

This clonotype was counted only a few times. The chain combines TRBV20-1 with TRBJ2-1; weak D call: TRBD2 (6 bases). The CDR3 length is 15 residues. Deletions cut 1 base from V and 4 bases from J, with 14 bases between. Germline loops: CDR1 DFQATT, CDR2 SNEGSKA (reference sequence). This CDR3 reads CSARAPSVKYNEQFF. The CDR3 bases are TGCAGTGCTAGAGCGCCTAGCGTGAAATACAATGAGCAGTTCTTC.

This clonotype was detected a few times. The rearrangement uses TRBV11-2 and TRBJ2-2, with D perhaps matching TRBD2 (6 bases). Trimming took 5 bases from V and 10 from J, leaving 23 bases between them. The germline gives CDR1 SGHAT, CDR2 FQNNGV. This CDR3 region has 16 residues. The CDR3 loop reads CASSPGPREREVELFF. The CDR3 nucleotides read TGTGCCAGCAGCCCTGGTCCCAGGGAAAGGGAGGTGGAGCTGTTTTTT. Combining the CDR3 with reference TRBV11-2 and TRBJ2-2 gives the whole variable domain EAGVAQSPRYKIIEKRQSVAFWCNPISGHATLYWYQQILGQGPKLLIQFQNNGVVDDSQLPKDRFSAERLKGVDSTLKIQPAKLEDSAVYLCASSPGPREREVELFFGEGSRLTVL.

This clonotype was detected many times. The rearrangement uses TRBV12-3 or TRBV12-4 and TRBJ2-5, with TRBD1 as a possible D gene (6 bases). The CDR3 totals 13 residues. Trimming left V 5 bases short and J 3 bases short, with 10 bases between. This chain's CDR3 is CASSPRTEETQYF. CDR3 in DNA: TGTGCCAGCAGTCCAAGGACAGAAGAGACCCAGTACTTC.

V and J are TRBV4-1 and TRBJ2-5, with 7 bases fitting TRBD1. This CDR3 comprises 15 residues. Trimming removed 1 base from V and 6 bases from J; junction bases left unmatched: 8. Germline-derived CDR1 and CDR2 are MGHRA and YSYEKL. CDR3 coding DNA: TGCGCCAGCAGCCAAGTTACCGGGACAGTCCAGACCCAGTACTTC. Protein sequence: CASSQVTGTVQTQYF.

DNA of the CDR3: TGCAGCGTTGATGGGCTAGCGGGGGGGGCAGCCAAAAACATTCAGTACTTC. Residues: CSVDGLAGGAAKNIQYF. The chain is built from TRBV29-1 and TRBJ2-4; 12 positions match TRBD2. V lost 3 bases, J lost 0 bases, and 6 bases stayed unmatched. Germline values: CDR1 SQVTM, CDR2 ANQGSEA. The CDR3 covers 17 residues.

This clonotype has a handful of counts. This chain connects TRBV2 to TRBJ1-5; 7 bases are a match to TRBD1. Germline lookup yields CDR1 SNHLY and CDR2 FYNNEI. The CDR3 is 16 residues long. J was trimmed by 1 base and V by 3 bases; bases with no gene match: 6. CDR3: CASSDRGQASNQPQHF. The CDR3 bases are TGTGCCAGCAGTGACAGAGGACAGGCCAGCAATCAGCCCCAGCATTTT.

This chain connects TRBV5-6 to TRBJ2-7; D perhaps matches TRBD2 (7 bases). V was shortened by 6 bases and J by 3 bases, with 22 bases between the two germline ends. The CDR3 is made up of 16 amino acids. The germline V gene has CDR1 SGHDT and CDR2 YYEEEE. CDR3 nucleotides: TGTGCCAGCATCCCCAGGGGAGGGCAGCATCTCTACGAGCAGTACTTC. This codes for CASIPRGGQHLYEQYF.

The chain has TRBV6-5 and TRBJ2-7; 7 bases align to TRBD1. The trim removed 4 bases at V and 3 bases at J, leaving 15 bases unmatched. The length of the CDR3 is 17 residues. Germline V gene sequence: CDR1 MNHEY, CDR2 SVGAGI. The CDR3 loop reads CASSSQPGQSPHYEQYF. CDR3 in DNA: TGTGCCAGCAGTTCCCAACCGGGACAGAGCCCGCACTACGAGCAGTACTTC.

The chain carries TRBV29-1 and TRBJ2-1; 9 bases map to TRBD2. The CDR3 spans 16 residues. Germline CDR1 is SQVTM and CDR2 is ANQGSEA. J gave up 8 bases and V 0 bases, and 11 bases lay outside the gene matches. The CDR3 DNA follows: TGCAGCGTTGAAGACTTGGACTGGACTAGCGAAGATGAGCAGTTCTTC. Its translation: CSVEDLDWTSEDEQFF.

V and J are TRBV7-2 and TRBJ1-6; D remains ambiguous. This CDR3 is built from 16 residues. V dropped 8 bases and J dropped 4 bases, with 18 bases sitting between them. Per germline, CDR1 SGHTA and CDR2 FQGNSA. As DNA, the CDR3 is TGTGCCAGCGGCTGGGGTTTGGAAGGGTATAATTCACCCCTCCACTTT. Protein sequence: CASGWGLEGYNSPLHF.

This clonotype has only a few counts. The rearrangement uses TRBV18 and TRBJ2-1; D ambiguous. There are 14 residues in the CDR3. The germline V gene has CDR1 KGHSH and CDR2 LQKENI. Trimming removed 2 bases at V and 6 bases at J, with 11 bases between. The CDR3 reads CASSPGVSGNEQFF. Here the CDR3 DNA reads TGTGCCAGCTCACCAGGGGTTTCGGGCAATGAGCAGTTCTTC.

This clonotype was seen more than once but under ten times. The chain has TRBV7-9 and TRBJ2-3, with D hard to call. The V end lost 5 bases, the J end lost 1 base, and 10 bases lay between the germline ends. The germline gives CDR1 SEHNR, CDR2 FQNEAQ (reference sequence). The CDR3 length is 14 residues. The CDR3 sequence is CASSPPLGTDTQYF. CDR3 sequence (DNA): TGTGCCAGCAGCCCCCCCCTCGGCACAGATACGCAGTATTTT.

This clonotype has a handful of counts. The CDR3 sequence: CASRNHPPYNERQFF. Here the CDR3 DNA reads TGCGCCAGCAGGAACCACCCGCCTTACAATGAGCGGCAGTTCTTC. The gene calls are TRBV4-1 and TRBJ2-1, with D uncertain. Trimming left V 6 bases short and J 12 bases short, with 24 bases between. This CDR3 comprises 15 residues. The V gene's germline CDR1 is MGHRA and CDR2 YSYEKL.

J is TRBJ2-3 and V is TRBV5-4, with TRBD1 identical over 7 bases. The junction had 8 bases not matched to a gene; V was cut back by 3 bases and J by 4 bases. This CDR3 region has 15 residues. Germline values: CDR1 SGHNT, CDR2 YYREEE (reference sequence). The CDR3 DNA follows: TGTGCCAGCAGCTCCTGGGACAGCCGACCAGATACGCAGTATTTT. Amino acid sequence: CASSSWDSRPDTQYF. Based on the CDR3 plus reference TRBV5-4 and TRBJ2-3, the full variable domain is ETGVTQSPTHLIKTRGQQVTLRCSSQSGHNTVSWYQQALGQGPQFIFQYYREEENGRGNFPPRFSGLQFPNYSSELNVNALELDDSALYLCASSSWDSRPDTQYFGPGTRLTVL.

The chain employs TRBV10-3 and TRBJ2-5; 10 bases align to TRBD1. J lost 3 bases, V lost 5 bases, and 3 bases had no gene match. The germline gives CDR1 ENHRY, CDR2 SYGVKD. This CDR3 is 14 amino acids long. The CDR3 loop reads CAISSGTGEETQYF. The CDR3 nucleotides read TGTGCCATCAGTTCCGGGACAGGGGAAGAGACCCAGTACTTC.

The rearrangement joins TRBV9 to TRBJ2-1; 7 nucleotides line up with TRBD1. CDR1 is SGDLS and CDR2 is YYNGEE in the germline V gene. The CDR3 has 16 residues. The J segment lost 8 bases and the V segment lost 1 base, leaving 12 bases of the junction unmatched. CDR3 in amino acids: CASSVKETGINDEQFF. CDR3 sequence (DNA): TGTGCCAGCAGCGTAAAGGAGACAGGGATTAACGATGAGCAGTTCTTC.

A few counts support this clonotype. The rearrangement uses TRBV7-9 and TRBJ1-5; D is undetermined. Germline assignment: CDR1 SEHNR and CDR2 FQNEAQ (reference sequence). The V end lost 4 bases, the J end lost 0 bases, and 7 bases lay between the germline ends. This CDR3 is built from 14 residues. Here the CDR3 reads CASSSDYSNQPQHF. CDR3 coding DNA: TGTGCCAGCAGCTCGGATTATAGCAATCAGCCCCAGCATTTT.

The chain joins TRBV2 to TRBJ2-7; no clear D gene. Trimming removed 3 bases at V and 0 bases at J, with 15 bases between. CDR1 is SNHLY and CDR2 is FYNNEI in the germline V gene. The CDR3 contains 16 residues. The CDR3 DNA follows: TGTGCCAGCAGTGAGAAGGTCGGGCCCCTCTCCTACGAGCAGTACTTC. Its protein is CASSEKVGPLSYEQYF. Variable domain in full (rest from reference TRBV2 and TRBJ2-7): EPEVTQTPSHQVTQMGQEVILRCVPISNHLYFYWYRQILGQKVEFLVSFYNNEISEKSEIFDDQFSVERPDGSNFTLKIRSTKLEDSAMYFCASSEKVGPLSYEQYFGPGTRLTVT.

This clonotype occurred a few times. The V and J genes are TRBV15 and TRBJ2-1, with D unclear. Germline V gene lookup returns CDR1 LNHNV and CDR2 YYDKDF (reference sequence). The CDR3 sequence is 17 residues long. The V gene lost 0 bases and the J gene lost 0 bases, with 12 bases spanning the gap. In DNA form, the CDR3 reads TGTGCCACCAGCAGAGAAGCCCTGCGGCTCTCCTACAATGAGCAGTTCTTC. Protein sequence: CATSREALRLSYNEQFF.

This clonotype was counted only a few times. A much larger clonotype is one base distant, so this may be a read error. CDR3 in DNA: TGCAGTGCCCACGCTGGGGCCAACGTCCTGACTTTC. It is translated as CSAHAGANVLTF. This chain uses TRBV20-1 with TRBJ2-6, with D hard to call. The CDR3 spans 12 residues. CDR1 DFQATT and CDR2 SNEGSKA come from the germline V gene (reference sequence). The V end was cut by 6 bases, the J end by 2 bases, with 5 bases between.

This clonotype was seen a handful of times. The V gene is TRBV28, the J gene TRBJ2-1; no reliable D call. Trimming removed 6 bases at V and 0 bases at J, with 15 bases between. Germline V gives CDR1 MDHEN, CDR2 SYDVKM. CDR3 length: 16 amino acids. The chain's CDR3 is CASSPMFGSSYNEQFF. As DNA, the CDR3 is TGTGCCAGCAGCCCCATGTTCGGGTCCTCCTACAATGAGCAGTTCTTC.

In this sample, this clonotype turned up a few times. This chain links TRBV4-1 with TRBJ2-3; D is ambiguous. The CDR3 has 14 residues. The germline V gene encodes CDR1 MGHRA and CDR2 YSYEKL. The V end lost 1 base, the J end lost 1 base, and 6 bases lay between the germline ends. The CDR3 sequence is CASSQALGTDTQYF. In DNA form, the CDR3 reads TGCGCCAGCAGCCAAGCCCTCGGCACAGATACGCAGTATTTT.

The rearrangement joins TRBV11-1 to TRBJ2-2; D might be TRBD2 (6 bases). The germline gives CDR1 SGHAT, CDR2 FQDESV (reference sequence). The V gene lost 4 bases and the J gene lost 0 bases, with 18 bases spanning the gap. The CDR3 totals 18 residues. Written as DNA, the CDR3 is TGTGCCAGCAGCTCGGGGGATGCGACAGTTACGAACACCGGGGAGCTGTTTTTT. Translated: CASSSGDATVTNTGELFF.